A selection of T cell receptor beta chains follows, all from one sample in a study of T cell repertoires in cytomegalovirus infection. These receptors lack a known antigen. TCRdb passed the reads through MiXCR, listing each CDR3 protein once. The sample lists 100,000 to 150,000 distinct CDR3 sequences, roughly a quarter occurring once. Sequencing used PBMCs, sequenced either directly or after in vitro stimulation (not recorded which). Receptors were obtained from a human donor in good health (CMV status not recorded). Some clones in this sample may be carry-over from other donors' samples. The CDR3 runs from the conserved cysteine through the conserved F or W. The order of the fields is clone size, V gene, CDR3 length, J gene, D gene, CDR3 DNA, CDR3 protein. The D gene is left open where the match is weak. Where a row states a size, it is once, few, many or the class of an expanded clone; other rows omit it.

>few|TRBV19|14|TRBJ1-5|.
TGTGCCAGTAGTCTAGCCTATAGCAATCAGCCCCAGCATTTT
CASSLAYSNQPQHF
>.|TRBV4-2|13|TRBJ2-5|.
TGTGCCAGCAGCCAAGATTTACTAGAGACCCAGTACTTC
CASSQDLLETQYF
>many|TRBV7-2|12|TRBJ1-1|.
TGTGCCAGCAGCTTAAACAGGGCTGAAGCTTTCTTT
CASSLNRAEAFF
>few|TRBV7-2|15|TRBJ2-3|TRBD2
TGTGCCAGCAGCTTCAGCGGGAGGGCCGGTGATACGCAGTATTTT
CASSFSGRAGDTQYF
>.|TRBV6-5|14|TRBJ1-2|.
TGTGCCAGCAGCACGCAGGGGAAGAACTCTGGCTACACCTTC
CASSTQGKNSGYTF
>.|TRBV12-3/TRBV12-4|16|TRBJ1-1|TRBD1
TGTGCCAGCAAGGAACAGGGGGCCCTCTCGAACACTGAAGCTTTCTTT
CASKEQGALSNTEAFF
>many|TRBV12-3/TRBV12-4|14|TRBJ2-5|TRBD2
TGTGCCAGCAGTTTAGGGGAGGGTCGAGAGACCCAGTACTTC
CASSLGEGRETQYF
>many|TRBV6-5|15|TRBJ1-4|.
TGTGCCAGCAGTTACTCGGGGCGTATTCGGGAAAAACTGTTTTTT
CASSYSGRIREKLFF
>many|TRBV12-5|14|TRBJ2-1|.
TGTGCTAGTGACCTAACCGACAGAATCAATGAGCAGTTCTTC
CASDLTDRINEQFF
>.|TRBV5-1|14|TRBJ2-5|TRBD2
TGCGCCAGCAGTTCAATAGCGGGACGTGAGACCCAGTACTTC
CASSSIAGRETQYF
>.|TRBV5-4|15|TRBJ1-1|.
TGTGCCAGCAGCTTGGGGGCAAGCCGGGACACTGAAGCTTTCTTT
CASSLGASRDTEAFF
>few|TRBV7-2|14|TRBJ1-1|.
TGTGCCAGCAGCCAGGACAGTGGTTTTACTTCGGCTTTCTTT
CASSQDSGFTSAFF
>few|TRBV24-1|16|TRBJ2-1|TRBD2
TGTGCCACCAGTGACCGGACTAGCGCCTTTTACAATGAGCAGTTCTTC
CATSDRTSAFYNEQFF
>.|TRBV7-8|15|TRBJ2-3|.
TGTGCCAGCAGCTTAAAGGGACGGGGCACAGATACGCAGTATTTT
CASSLKGRGTDTQYF
>few|TRBV7-6|12|TRBJ2-2|.
TGTGCCAGCAGCCCCCCCTTTGGGGAGCTGTTTTTT
CASSPPFGELFF
>.|TRBV19|13|TRBJ2-7|.
TGTGCCAGTAGTATATCGGACACCTACGAGCAGTACTTC
CASSISDTYEQYF
>few|TRBV7-2|15|TRBJ2-5|.
TGTGCCAGCAGCTTAGCACTAGCTGTGGGAGAGACCCAGTACTTC
CASSLALAVGETQYF
>.|TRBV6-5|12|TRBJ1-2|.
TGTGCCAGCAGTCCCAGGGGCTATGGCTACACCTTC
CASSPRGYGYTF
>.|TRBV12-3/TRBV12-4|17|TRBJ1-5|.
TGTGCCAGCAGTCCCCCAGGGGCAGGGCCGGGGAATCAGCCCCAGCATTTT
CASSPPGAGPGNQPQHF
>once|TRBV5-1|14|TRBJ1-5|.
TGCGCCAGCAGCTTGGAAGGGGGGGGTCAGCCCCAGCATTTT
CASSLEGGGQPQHF
>.|TRBV5-4|16|TRBJ2-5|.
TGTGCCAGCAGCTCGGGACGTCAGGGACCGCAAGAGACCCAGTACTTC
CASSSGRQGPQETQYF
>.|TRBV25-1|16|TRBJ1-6|TRBD1
TGTGCCAGCAGTAACATCGACAGGGGTGGTAATTCACCCCTCCACTTT
CASSNIDRGGNSPLHF
>.|TRBV6-2/TRBV6-3|19|TRBJ2-2|TRBD2
TGTGCCAGCAGTTACACTCCGGGACTAGCGGGATGGAAGGACGGGGAGCTGTTTTTT
CASSYTPGLAGWKDGELFF
>.|TRBV24-1|12|TRBJ2-7|.
TGTGCCACCAGTGACTACATGGGGGAGCAGTACTTC
CATSDYMGEQYF
>many|TRBV7-2|14|TRBJ2-3|.
TGTGCCAGCAGCTTAGGACTCCTCACAGATACGCAGTATTTT
CASSLGLLTDTQYF
>many|TRBV7-2|15|TRBJ2-3|.
TGTGCCAGCAGGCAAGGAAGTCAGAGCACAGATACGCAGTATTTT
CASRQGSQSTDTQYF
>.|TRBV4-2|15|TRBJ2-7|TRBD2
TGTGCCAGCAGCGATAGCGGGAGGAACTCCTACGAGCAGTACTTC
CASSDSGRNSYEQYF
>few|TRBV4-1|16|TRBJ2-4|TRBD1
TGCGCCAGCAGCCTAAGTGGGGACAGGGAGTTGGACATTCAGTACTTC
CASSLSGDRELDIQYF
>.|TRBV4-3|16|TRBJ2-7|TRBD2
TGCGCCAGCAGCCAACACCTAGCGGGGGCCTCCTACGAGCAGTACTTC
CASSQHLAGASYEQYF
>few|TRBV6-5|17|TRBJ1-3|.
TGTGCCAGCAGTTACTCGTCGGATCTACCCTCTGGAAACACCATATATTTT
CASSYSSDLPSGNTIYF
>many|TRBV11-2|11|TRBJ2-5|.
TGTGCCAGCAGCTCCCAAGAGACCCAGTACTTC
CASSSQETQYF
>few|TRBV28|17|TRBJ2-5|TRBD1
TGTGCCAGCAGTTTAAGGACAGGGTTCGTAGGACAAGAGACCCAGTACTTC
CASSLRTGFVGQETQYF
>.|TRBV6-2/TRBV6-3|12|TRBJ2-1|.
TGTGCCAGCAGTTACCCCAGACGTAAGCAGTTCTTC
CASSYPRRKQFF
>few|TRBV20-1|13|TRBJ2-3|TRBD2
TGCAGTGCTTCCGGGGGAGCGGGAAATACGCAGTATTTT
CSASGGAGNTQYF
>many|TRBV5-8|17|TRBJ2-1|TRBD2
TGTGCCAGCAGCTTGTTTTCGTCTAGCGGGAGTCGGAATGAGCAGTTCTTC
CASSLFSSSGSRNEQFF
>many|TRBV7-2|16|TRBJ2-3|TRBD2
TGTGCCAGCAGCTTAGATACTAGCGGGAGTGGAGATACGCAGTATTTT
CASSLDTSGSGDTQYF
>few|TRBV7-2|15|TRBJ2-1|TRBD2
TGTGCCAGCAGCTTAGCGGTAGCGGGAGGTAATGAGCAGTTCTTC
CASSLAVAGGNEQFF
>.|TRBV6-6|15|TRBJ2-1|TRBD2
TGTGCCAGCAACCCGGGACTAGCGGGAGAGAATGAGCAGTTCTTC
CASNPGLAGENEQFF
>.|TRBV7-9|19|TRBJ1-4|.
TGTGCCAGCAGCTTAGCGATTGGACTCCTCGCGGTCACTAATGAAAAACTGTTTTTT
CASSLAIGLLAVTNEKLFF
>.|TRBV7-4|15|TRBJ2-5|.
TGTGCCAGCAGCTTAGAGGGCACCTCGAGGGAGACCCAGTACTTC
CASSLEGTSRETQYF
>.|TRBV7-2|14|TRBJ1-2|.
TGTGCCAGCAGCAAAACAAGTACTAACTATGGCTACACCTTC
CASSKTSTNYGYTF
>.|TRBV15|14|TRBJ2-5|.
TGTGCCACCAGCAGAGGGGTGAGGCAAGAGACCCAGTACTTC
CATSRGVRQETQYF
>.|TRBV28|15|TRBJ2-1|TRBD2
TGTGCCAGCAGTAGGGGACTAGCGGGGTACAATGAGCAGTTCTTC
CASSRGLAGYNEQFF
>many|TRBV6-1|15|TRBJ2-2|.
TGTGCCAGCAGTGTATCCGCGTCCGGCACCGGGGAGCTGTTTTTT
CASSVSASGTGELFF
>few|TRBV5-4|12|TRBJ2-1|.
TGTGCCAGCACCCTACGTGGCCTTCCGGAGTTCTTC
CASTLRGLPEFF
>.|TRBV5-6|15|TRBJ2-5|.
TGTGCCAGCAGCCCGGGGGCGGGGTACCAAGAGACCCAGTACTTC
CASSPGAGYQETQYF
>many|TRBV7-2|16|TRBJ1-1|TRBD1
TGTGCCAGCAGCCTAAACTCAGGGGGGCAGGGCACTGAAGCTTTCTTT
CASSLNSGGQGTEAFF
>many|TRBV11-2|17|TRBJ1-4|TRBD1
TGTGCCAGCAGCCCTACGACCCTGGGACAGGAGAATGAAAAACTGTTTTTT
CASSPTTLGQENEKLFF
>.|TRBV11-2|15|TRBJ2-5|TRBD2
TGTGCCAGCAGCAATCGGCGGGAGGGTGGAGAGACCCAGTACTTC
CASSNRREGGETQYF
>many|TRBV6-6|19|TRBJ2-1|.
TGTGCCAGCAAGCGGGGGGACAGGGGATTCCGACACTCCTACAATGAGCAGTTCTTC
CASKRGDRGFRHSYNEQFF
>many|TRBV7-2|16|TRBJ2-3|.
TGTGCCAGCAGCTTAGGTGGGAGCCTTCTCACAGATACGCAGTATTTT
CASSLGGSLLTDTQYF
>.|TRBV7-2|17|TRBJ1-3|TRBD1
TGTGCCAGCCGCTTAGGGGGCAGGGGATTCACTGGAAACACCATATATTTT
CASRLGGRGFTGNTIYF
>.|TRBV5-1|14|TRBJ1-2|.
TGCGCCAGCAGCTTGGGGACGCTACGATATGGCTACACCTTC
CASSLGTLRYGYTF
>few|TRBV19|14|TRBJ1-4|.
TGTGCCAGTAGTCAGGGACGTCTTAATGAAAAACTGTTTTTT
CASSQGRLNEKLFF
>few|TRBV7-9|14|TRBJ1-1|TRBD1
TGTGCCAGCAGCTCCAGGACAGGGGACACTGAAGCTTTCTTT
CASSSRTGDTEAFF